This T cell receptor (beta chain) was sequenced for a study of blood T cell repertoires in COVID-19. Overall study: COVID-19 samples collected from the United States, Italy and Spain covered acute and convalescent phases.

Methods used by the authors: Estimation of nucleated cell counts relied on the amplification of reference gene primers. The repertoire was sequenced with immunoSEQ multiplex PCR; TCRdb's copy has only in-frame clones and lacks some. The DNA was the basis for D and trimming; V, J and clone size are from that table. The data hold fewer than 400,000 clones, with approximately 81% observed a single time. V was shortened by 5 bases and J by 1 base, with 10 bases between the two germline ends. CDR3 size: 14 residues. Germline lookup yields CDR1 SGHAT and CDR2 FQNNGV. The participants were between roughly 18 and 100 years old and came from about two dozen US areas. Within 2 weeks of study entry, exposed participants had contacted a PCR-confirmed or clinician-diagnosed COVID-19 case.

This chain links TRBV11-2 with TRBJ2-3; D gene ambiguous. This receptor was identified in a woman in her twenties or thirties who had been exposed to COVID-19. The sample taken for sequencing was PBMCs or T cells enriched from blood (not recorded which). The CDR3 DNA reads TGTGCCAGCAGCCTAGGGCTGGGCACAGATACGCAGTATTTT. It specifies CASSLGLGTDTQYF.